This T cell receptor beta chain derives from a study of tumor T cells in aggressive B-cell lymphoma. Assay: immunoSEQ multiplex PCR; the TCRdb copy retains only in-frame clones and omits some. The data contain about 5,600 clones, 70% to 85% of them singletons. The V gene's germline CDR1 is MNHNS and CDR2 SASEGT. J was trimmed by 8 bases and V by 6 bases; bases with no gene match: 6. The CDR3 sequence is 15 residues long. This receptor was obtained from an adult with diffuse large B cell lymphoma. Specimen: tumor tissue. The chain joins TRBV6-1 to TRBJ2-1; TRBD2 matches 14 bases. The CDR3 coding sequence is TGTGCCAGCAGAAAGGGACTAGCGGGAGTGGATGAGCAGTTCTTC. Its translation: CASRKGLAGVDEQFF.